The present T cell receptor beta chain was sequenced within a study of beta chain features in type 1 diabetes. Across the whole study: Healthy donors, compared against patients, showed similar age, gender and cell yields. Study-wide results and limits: It was among patients, rather than healthy donors, that naive, central memory and Treg TCRB repertoires appeared more similar. Moderately but significantly shorter TCRB CDR3s were found in Type 1 diabetes patients in all four CD4+ subsets.

Purity of each sorted population was above 95%. This clone was counted a few times. No antigen is known for it. Reverse transcribing all isolated RNA meant expressed TCRB transcripts were sequenced. Assay used: immunoSEQ multiplex PCR; TCRdb lists only in-frame clones, some missing. The data show 55,000 to 85,000 clones, approximately 50% seen once. The CDR3 has 13 amino acids. V shed 7 bases and J shed 3 bases, with 12 bases lying between them. The V gene's germline CDR1 is SNHLY and CDR2 FYNNEI. The receptor comes from a man aged 25 to 40 with type 1 diabetes. Sequenced material: central memory CD4+ T cells from blood. This chain uses TRBV2 with TRBJ2-5; D possibly corresponds to TRBD2 (5 bases). CDR3 DNA sequence: TGTGCCAGCACTAAGGAGGAGGAAGAGACCCAGTACTTC. This encodes CASTKEEEETQYF.